The T cell receptor beta chain under discussion was sequenced for a study of blood T cell repertoires in COVID-19 (dated by TCRdb to the early 2020s). Broadly, across the study: The collaborator samples originated in the United States, Italy and Spain and spanned the acute and convalescent phases of COVID-19. The prospective study material was composed of cDNA or gDNA derived from T cells, B-cell-depleted T cells, or PBMCs. The dataset comprised deeply sampled blood TCRbeta repertoires from subjects exposed to, actively infected with, or recovered from COVID-19. The repertoires were released in a freely available public database intended as a resource for research on the immune response to SARS-CoV-2. Where available, HLA class I and class II types were obtained from metadata supplied by the sample provider rather than from assay-based typing. A de-identified subject ID, COVID-19 status, age in years and sex were almost always included in the sample metadata. The samples were drawn from two sources: the first 160 participants of the ongoing ImmuneRACE study, and over 950 subjects contributed by 6 global collaborators. Here is what the overall study found, with its caveats: Clinical and demographic metadata were provided uncurated, with the amount varying by source and participant.

The immunoSEQ Assay, a bias-controlled multiplex PCR, was used to amplify TCRbeta CDR3 regions from genomic DNA. The authors' pipeline ran thus. The number of nucleated cells in each sample was estimated from the amplification of reference gene primers within the assay. To quantify the absolute abundance of each unique TCRbeta CDR3 rearrangement, sequence reads were collapsed and filtered. Productive Simpson clonality was computed per sample as the square root of Simpson's diversity index over productive rearrangements. The table was pulled from immuneACCESS by TCRdb, which kept in-frame rearrangements only. Such tables lose some clones; where checked, under half of the loss comes from unresolved V genes, and the rest has no known cause. Clonal size and the V and J genes are those of that table, whereas D and trimming came from the DNA. This sample lists a few hundred thousand clones; about 88% were detected once. Roughly 4.5% of the sample belongs to the ten largest clones.

Comments on this clone: What antigen it recognizes has not been identified. No base quality information exists; no much larger clone differs at one position.

Participants in the prospective study were enrolled through a virtual design, were aged roughly 18 to 90 years, and lived in roughly 26 United States geographic areas. In the prospective study, participants were assigned to cohorts based on the clinical history participants reported in a screening survey and a study questionnaire. Exposed participants had been in contact, within 2 weeks of entering the study, with a person who had a PCR-confirmed or clinician-diagnosed case of COVID-19. In the prospective study, whole blood, serum and a nasopharyngeal or oropharyngeal swab were collected from each participant by mobile phlebotomists. Additional blood draws and questionnaires over an approximately 2-month period could optionally be provided by prospective study participants. Blood samples from the prospective study were shipped frozen or at room temperature prior to DNA extraction. The CDR3, cysteine through phenylalanine, is 16 amino acids long. Kept here is only the CDR3 DNA, which spans 48 bases and is read in frame from base 1. In the germline V gene, CDR1 corresponds to LGHNA and CDR2 to YNFKEQ. V loses 0 bases, J loses 0 bases, and the germline ends lie 12 bases apart.

The chain is encoded by TRBV4-2 joined to TRBJ2-7; possibly the D gene is TRBD1, per 5 matching bases. Sequencing was done on a sample of PBMCs or T cells enriched from blood (not recorded which). This TCR was recovered from a woman aged 25 to 39 who had been exposed to COVID-19. The CDR3 loop reads CASSQDGQGYSYEQYF. The DNA sequence is given as TGTGCCAGCAGCCAAGATGGGCAGGGTTACTCCTACGAGCAGTACTTC.